This T cell receptor beta chain was identified in a study of T cell responses to AZD1222 COVID-19 vaccine. CDR1 is MNHEY, CDR2 SVGAGI, per germline. Losses at the gene ends were 6 bases for V and 8 bases for J; bases not matched to a gene: 6. There are 12 residues in the CDR3. The table came from immunoSEQ multiplex PCR; TCRdb's copy has only in-frame clones and leaves some out. The sample carries 150,000 or so clones, approximately 91% recorded once. The sequencing used peripheral blood, collected 28 days after the second AZD1222 dose. The clonotype was recovered from an adult who received the AZD1222 COVID-19 vaccine. The chain joins TRBV6-5 to TRBJ1-2; 7 bases map to TRBD1. The CDR3 region has the DNA TGTGCCAGCAGCGACAGGGTGAGCGGCTACACCTTC. Its translation: CASSDRVSGYTF.